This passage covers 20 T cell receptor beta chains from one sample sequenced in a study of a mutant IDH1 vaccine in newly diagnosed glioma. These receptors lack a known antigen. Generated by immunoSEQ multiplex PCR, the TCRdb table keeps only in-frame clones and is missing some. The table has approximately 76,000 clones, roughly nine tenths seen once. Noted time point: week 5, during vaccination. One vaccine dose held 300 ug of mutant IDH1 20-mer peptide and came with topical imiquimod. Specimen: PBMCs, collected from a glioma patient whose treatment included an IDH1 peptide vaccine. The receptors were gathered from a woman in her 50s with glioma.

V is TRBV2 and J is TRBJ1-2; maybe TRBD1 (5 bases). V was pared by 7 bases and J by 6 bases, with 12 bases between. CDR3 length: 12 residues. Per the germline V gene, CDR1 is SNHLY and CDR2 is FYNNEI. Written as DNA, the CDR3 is TGTGCCAGCAAAGGGGTAGGCGATGGCTACACCTTC. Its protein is CASKGVGDGYTF.

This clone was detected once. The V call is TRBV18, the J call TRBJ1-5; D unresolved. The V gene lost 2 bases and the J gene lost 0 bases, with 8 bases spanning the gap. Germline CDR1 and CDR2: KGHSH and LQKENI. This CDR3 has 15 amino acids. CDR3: CASSPSGYSNQPQHF. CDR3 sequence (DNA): TGTGCCAGCTCACCATCTGGGTATAGCAATCAGCCCCAGCATTTT.

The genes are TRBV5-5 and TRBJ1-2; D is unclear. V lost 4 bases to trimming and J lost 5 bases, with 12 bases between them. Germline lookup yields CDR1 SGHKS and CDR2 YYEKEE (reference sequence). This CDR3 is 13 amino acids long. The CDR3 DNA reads TGTGCCAGCAGCGCGAGTCGCACGTATGGCTACACCTTC. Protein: CASSASRTYGYTF.

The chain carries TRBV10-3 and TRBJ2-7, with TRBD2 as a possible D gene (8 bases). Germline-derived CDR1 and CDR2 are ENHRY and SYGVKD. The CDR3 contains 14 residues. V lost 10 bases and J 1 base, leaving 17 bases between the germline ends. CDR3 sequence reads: CATGGTDPSYEQYF. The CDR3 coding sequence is TGTGCCACGGGGGGGACAGACCCTTCCTACGAGCAGTACTTC.

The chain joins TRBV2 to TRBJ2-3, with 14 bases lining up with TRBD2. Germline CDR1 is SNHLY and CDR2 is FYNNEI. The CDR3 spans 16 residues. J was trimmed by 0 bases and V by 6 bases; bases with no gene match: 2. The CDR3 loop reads CASRGTSGRSTDTQYF. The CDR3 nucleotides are TGTGCCAGCAGGGGGACTAGCGGGAGAAGCACAGATACGCAGTATTTT.

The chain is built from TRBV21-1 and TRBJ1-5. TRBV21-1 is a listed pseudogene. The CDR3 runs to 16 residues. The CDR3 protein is CASSGGTGGGNQPQHF. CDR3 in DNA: TGTGCCAGCAGCGGGGGCACGGGGGGCGGCAATCAGCCCCAGCATTTT.

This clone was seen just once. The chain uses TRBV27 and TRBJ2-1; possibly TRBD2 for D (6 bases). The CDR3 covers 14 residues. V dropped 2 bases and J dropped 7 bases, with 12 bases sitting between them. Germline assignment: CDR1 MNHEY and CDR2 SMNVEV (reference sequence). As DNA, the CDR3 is TGTGCCAGCAGTTTAGCGGGGTCGGTTAATGAGCAGTTCTTC. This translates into CASSLAGSVNEQFF.

The CDR3 loop is CAISEVGGEETQYF. DNA of the CDR3: TGTGCCATCAGTGAGGTGGGGGGAGAAGAGACCCAGTACTTC. V usage is TRBV10-3 and J usage is TRBJ2-5, with a tentative D call TRBD2 (6 bases). The CDR3 totals 14 residues. Germline V gives CDR1 ENHRY, CDR2 SYGVKD. V lost 2 bases and J 3 bases, leaving 10 bases between the germline ends.

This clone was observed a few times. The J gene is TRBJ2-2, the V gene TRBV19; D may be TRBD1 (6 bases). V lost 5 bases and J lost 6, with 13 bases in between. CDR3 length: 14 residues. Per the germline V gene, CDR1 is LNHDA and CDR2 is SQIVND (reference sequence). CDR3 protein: CASSRGRGSGELFF. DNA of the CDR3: TGTGCCAGTAGTCGCGGCAGGGGTTCCGGGGAGCTGTTTTTT. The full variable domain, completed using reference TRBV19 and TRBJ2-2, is DGGITQSPKYLFRKEGQNVTLSCEQNLNHDAMYWYRQDPGQGLRLIYYSQIVNDFQKGDIAEGYSVSREKKESFPLTVTSAQKNPTAFYLCASSRGRGSGELFFGEGSRLTVL.

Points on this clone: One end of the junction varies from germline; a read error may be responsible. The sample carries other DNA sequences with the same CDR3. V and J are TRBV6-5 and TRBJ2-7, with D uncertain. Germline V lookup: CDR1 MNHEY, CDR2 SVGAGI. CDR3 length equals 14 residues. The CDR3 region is CASSFRRSSYEQYF. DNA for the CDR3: TGCGCCAGCAGTTTTCGCAGGAGCTCCTACGAGCAGTACTTC.

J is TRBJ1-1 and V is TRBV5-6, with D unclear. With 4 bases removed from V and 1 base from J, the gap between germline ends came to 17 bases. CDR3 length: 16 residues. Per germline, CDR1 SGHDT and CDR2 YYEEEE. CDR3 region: CASSLPPTIPNTEAFF. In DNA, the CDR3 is TGTGCCAGCAGCCTCCCGCCCACGATCCCGAACACTGAAGCTTTCTTT. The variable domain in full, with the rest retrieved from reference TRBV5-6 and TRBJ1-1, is DAGVTQSPTHLIKTRGQQVTLRCSPKSGHDTVSWYQQALGQGPQFIFQYYEEEERQRGNFPDRFSGHQFPNYSSELNVNALLLGDSALYLCASSLPPTIPNTEAFFGQGTRLTVV.

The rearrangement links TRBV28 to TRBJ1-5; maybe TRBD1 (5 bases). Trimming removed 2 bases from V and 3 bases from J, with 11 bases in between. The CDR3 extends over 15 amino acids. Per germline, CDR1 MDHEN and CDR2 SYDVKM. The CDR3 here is CASSLPGRHNQPQHF. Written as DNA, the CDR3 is TGTGCCAGCAGTTTACCAGGGAGACACAATCAGCCCCAGCATTTT.

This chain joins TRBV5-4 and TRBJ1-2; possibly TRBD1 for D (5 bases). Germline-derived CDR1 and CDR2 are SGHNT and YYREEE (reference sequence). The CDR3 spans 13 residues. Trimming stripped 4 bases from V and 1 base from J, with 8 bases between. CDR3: CASSRDGNYGYTF. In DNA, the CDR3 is TGTGCCAGCAGCCGGGACGGTAACTATGGCTACACCTTC.

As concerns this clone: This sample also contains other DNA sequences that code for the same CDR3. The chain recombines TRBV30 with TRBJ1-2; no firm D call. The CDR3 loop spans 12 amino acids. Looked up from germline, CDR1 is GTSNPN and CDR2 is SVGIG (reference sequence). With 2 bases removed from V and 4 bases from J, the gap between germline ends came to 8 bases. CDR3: CAWSSGSYGYTF. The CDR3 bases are TGTGCCTGGAGTTCGGGTAGCTATGGCTACACCTTC.

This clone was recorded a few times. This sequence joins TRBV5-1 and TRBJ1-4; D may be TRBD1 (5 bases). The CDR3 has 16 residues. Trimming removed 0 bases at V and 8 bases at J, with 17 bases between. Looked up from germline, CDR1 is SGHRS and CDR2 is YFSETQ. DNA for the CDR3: TGCGCCAGCAGCTTGGAAGTATTCCCCTCAGGGGAAAAACTGTTTTTT. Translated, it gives CASSLEVFPSGEKLFF.

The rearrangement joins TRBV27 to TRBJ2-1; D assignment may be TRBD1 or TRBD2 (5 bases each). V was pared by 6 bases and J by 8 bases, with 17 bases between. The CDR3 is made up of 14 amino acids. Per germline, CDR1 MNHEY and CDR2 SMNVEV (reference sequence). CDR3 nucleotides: TGTGCCAGCAGGAACGTCCAGGGCGGGCATGAGCAGTTCTTC. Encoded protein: CASRNVQGGHEQFF.

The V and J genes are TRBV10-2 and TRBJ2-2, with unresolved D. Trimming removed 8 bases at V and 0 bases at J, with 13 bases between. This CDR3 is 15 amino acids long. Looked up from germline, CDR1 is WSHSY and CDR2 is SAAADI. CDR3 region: CASLGRLANTGELFF. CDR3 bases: TGCGCCAGCCTGGGTCGGCTAGCGAACACCGGGGAGCTGTTTTTT.

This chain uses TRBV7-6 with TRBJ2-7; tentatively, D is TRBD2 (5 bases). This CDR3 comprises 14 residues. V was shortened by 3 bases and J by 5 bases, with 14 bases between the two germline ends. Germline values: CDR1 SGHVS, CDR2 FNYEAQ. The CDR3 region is CASSFGQGLNEQYF. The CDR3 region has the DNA TGTGCCAGCAGCTTCGGTCAAGGACTGAACGAGCAGTACTTC.

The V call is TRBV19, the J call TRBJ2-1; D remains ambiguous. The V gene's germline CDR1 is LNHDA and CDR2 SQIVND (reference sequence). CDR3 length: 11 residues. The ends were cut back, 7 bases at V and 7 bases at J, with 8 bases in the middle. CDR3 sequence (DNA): TGTGCCAGTAATGGGGTTAATGAGCAGTTCTTC. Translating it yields CASNGVNEQFF. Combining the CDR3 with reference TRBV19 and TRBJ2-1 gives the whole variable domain DGGITQSPKYLFRKEGQNVTLSCEQNLNHDAMYWYRQDPGQGLRLIYYSQIVNDFQKGDIAEGYSVSREKKESFPLTVTSAQKNPTAFYLCASNGVNEQFFGPGTRLTVL.

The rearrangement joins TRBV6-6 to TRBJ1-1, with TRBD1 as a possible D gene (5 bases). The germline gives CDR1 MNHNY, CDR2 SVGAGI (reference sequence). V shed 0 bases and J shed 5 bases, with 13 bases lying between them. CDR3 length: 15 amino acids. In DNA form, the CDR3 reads TGTGCCAGCAGTTACTCGGGCAGGGTAGGAACTGAAGCTTTCTTT. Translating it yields CASSYSGRVGTEAFF.